What follows are 11 T cell receptor beta chains derived from one specimen sequenced in a study of technical replicates of blood from a handful of donors. The table came from immunoSEQ multiplex PCR; TCRdb's copy has only in-frame clones and leaves some out. The sample contains about 57,000 clones, roughly 86% of which appear only once. Sequenced material: PBMCs. Receptors originate from a human donor in good health. Some clones in this sample may be carry-over from other donors' samples.

V is TRBV28 and J is TRBJ2-1; 14 nucleotides line up with TRBD2. CDR3 length: 16 amino acids. Germline V gene lookup returns CDR1 MDHEN and CDR2 SYDVKM. With 6 bases clipped from V and 5 bases from J, the junction kept 6 bases outside the gene matches. CDR3 bases: TGTGCCAGCAGGGGCGGGACTAGCGGGAGCAACAATGAGCAGTTCTTC. This encodes CASRGGTSGSNNEQFF.

The CDR3, as DNA: TGTGCTAGTGGAATGGCTAGCGGGAGTGGAAATGAGCAGTTCTTC. Its translation: CASGMASGSGNEQFF. V gene TRBV12-5 combines with J gene TRBJ2-1; 10 nucleotides match TRBD2. With V trimmed by 6 bases and J by 7 bases, 9 bases remained unmatched. The CDR3 loop spans 15 amino acids. In germline, CDR1 is LGHNT, CDR2 FRNRAP.

This clone was counted a few times. The chain joins TRBV4-1 to TRBJ1-2; the D gene is possibly TRBD1 (5 bases). CDR3 length: 13 amino acids. V was trimmed by 3 bases and J by 10 bases, leaving 15 bases between them. CDR1 is MGHRA and CDR2 is YSYEKL in the germline V gene. DNA for the CDR3: TGCGCCAGCAGCCAGTTGGGCAGGGAAGACTACACCTTC. Amino acid sequence: CASSQLGREDYTF.

The gene calls are TRBV7-8 and TRBJ2-1; 10 bases fit TRBD2. The J segment lost 8 bases and the V segment lost 8 bases, leaving 12 bases of the junction unmatched. This CDR3 has 15 residues. Germline CDR1 and CDR2: SGHVS and FQNEAQ. CDR3 region: CASGRELAGAYEQFF. DNA for the CDR3: TGTGCCAGCGGACGGGAGCTAGCGGGAGCATATGAGCAGTTCTTC.

J is TRBJ1-2 and V is TRBV29-1, with D maybe TRBD1 (5 bases). V lost 7 bases and J lost 13, with 10 bases in between. The CDR3 length is 8 residues. Germline V gene data show CDR1 as SQVTM and CDR2 as ANQGSEA. The CDR3 coding sequence is TGCAGCGAAGGACACGGCACCTTC. Translating gives CSEGHGTF.

The rearrangement uses TRBV4-1 and TRBJ2-5; 7 positions agree with TRBD1. Per the germline V gene, CDR1 is MGHRA and CDR2 is YSYEKL. Trimming at V came to 2 bases and at J to 4 bases, leaving 7 bases not matched to a gene. The CDR3 totals 15 residues. The chain's CDR3 is CASSQTTGAPETQYF. CDR3 in DNA: TGCGCCAGCAGCCAAACAACAGGGGCGCCAGAGACCCAGTACTTC.

The rearrangement links TRBV6-6 to TRBJ1-4; TRBD1 might be the D (5 bases). V was trimmed by 6 bases and J by 2 bases, leaving 13 bases between them. Germline V CDR1 and CDR2: MNHNY, SVGAGI (reference sequence). The CDR3 is made up of 15 amino acids. The CDR3, as DNA: TGTGCCAGCAGACCGGGGGACGGCACTAATGAAAAACTGTTTTTT. This sequence encodes CASRPGDGTNEKLFF.

V is TRBV6-5 and J is TRBJ2-7; TRBD1 matches at 7 bases. The V gene's germline CDR1 is MNHEY and CDR2 SVGAGI. The trim removed 1 base at V and 2 bases at J, leaving 5 bases unmatched. This CDR3 contains 15 residues. The CDR3 nucleotides are TGTGCCAGCAGTTACTTCGTCCAGGGGGCCTACGAGCAGTACTTC. This translates into CASSYFVQGAYEQYF.

The chain combines TRBV4-2 with TRBJ1-3; 9 bases are a match to TRBD1. Germline V gene lookup returns CDR1 LGHNA and CDR2 YNFKEQ. The trim removed 1 base at V and 0 bases at J, leaving 10 bases unmatched. This CDR3 contains 19 residues. The CDR3 sequence: CASSQGRTGEITSGNTIYF. CDR3 nucleotides: TGTGCCAGCAGCCAAGGGAGGACAGGGGAAATTACCTCTGGAAACACCATATATTTT.

The chain carries TRBV2 and TRBJ2-3; 9 nucleotides line up with TRBD2. The CDR3 is made up of 15 amino acids. With V trimmed by 6 bases and J by 1 base, 5 bases remained unmatched. Germline V gives CDR1 SNHLY, CDR2 FYNNEI. In DNA form, the CDR3 reads TGTGCCAGCAGCGTGGAGCGGGGGGGCACAGATACGCAGTATTTT. It specifies CASSVERGGTDTQYF.

The rearrangement joins TRBV7-2 to TRBJ2-7; TRBD2 is a possible D gene (5 bases). Trimming took 5 bases from V and 1 from J, leaving 15 bases between them. Germline loops: CDR1 SGHTA, CDR2 FQGNSA. The CDR3 runs 15 residues. CDR3 loop: CASSLNPGISYEQYF. The DNA of the CDR3 is TGTGCCAGCAGCCTCAACCCGGGAATATCCTACGAGCAGTACTTC.